This T cell receptor (beta chain) was found in a study of OX40 agonist ivuxolimab in advanced cancers. General study points: Some of the lowest clonal expansion was seen in partial responders at 0.1-3.0 mg/kg.

Sequenced by immunoSEQ multiplex PCR; TCRdb stores in-frame clones only, minus some. The sample lists approximately 90,000 clones; about 90% were seen once. Systemic immunosuppression or a history of autoimmune disease excluded patients. CDR1 is MNHEY, CDR2 SMNVEV, per germline (reference sequence). The CDR3 covers 15 residues. Note on this clone: Its antigen is unknown.

This receptor was taken from an adult with an advanced solid tumor such as melanoma, head and neck, liver or kidney cancer. The chain couples TRBV27 to TRBJ2-5; 9 nucleotides line up with TRBD1. The DNA matches TRBJ2-7 better at its end, which makes the J call doubtful. Here the sequenced sample was CD4+ or CD8+ T cells sorted from blood, taken in a trial of the OX40 agonist ivuxolimab. CDR3 region: CASSLHRGLSYEQYF. DNA for the CDR3: TGTGCCAGCAGTTTGCACAGGGGGCTCTCCTACGAGCAGTACTTC.